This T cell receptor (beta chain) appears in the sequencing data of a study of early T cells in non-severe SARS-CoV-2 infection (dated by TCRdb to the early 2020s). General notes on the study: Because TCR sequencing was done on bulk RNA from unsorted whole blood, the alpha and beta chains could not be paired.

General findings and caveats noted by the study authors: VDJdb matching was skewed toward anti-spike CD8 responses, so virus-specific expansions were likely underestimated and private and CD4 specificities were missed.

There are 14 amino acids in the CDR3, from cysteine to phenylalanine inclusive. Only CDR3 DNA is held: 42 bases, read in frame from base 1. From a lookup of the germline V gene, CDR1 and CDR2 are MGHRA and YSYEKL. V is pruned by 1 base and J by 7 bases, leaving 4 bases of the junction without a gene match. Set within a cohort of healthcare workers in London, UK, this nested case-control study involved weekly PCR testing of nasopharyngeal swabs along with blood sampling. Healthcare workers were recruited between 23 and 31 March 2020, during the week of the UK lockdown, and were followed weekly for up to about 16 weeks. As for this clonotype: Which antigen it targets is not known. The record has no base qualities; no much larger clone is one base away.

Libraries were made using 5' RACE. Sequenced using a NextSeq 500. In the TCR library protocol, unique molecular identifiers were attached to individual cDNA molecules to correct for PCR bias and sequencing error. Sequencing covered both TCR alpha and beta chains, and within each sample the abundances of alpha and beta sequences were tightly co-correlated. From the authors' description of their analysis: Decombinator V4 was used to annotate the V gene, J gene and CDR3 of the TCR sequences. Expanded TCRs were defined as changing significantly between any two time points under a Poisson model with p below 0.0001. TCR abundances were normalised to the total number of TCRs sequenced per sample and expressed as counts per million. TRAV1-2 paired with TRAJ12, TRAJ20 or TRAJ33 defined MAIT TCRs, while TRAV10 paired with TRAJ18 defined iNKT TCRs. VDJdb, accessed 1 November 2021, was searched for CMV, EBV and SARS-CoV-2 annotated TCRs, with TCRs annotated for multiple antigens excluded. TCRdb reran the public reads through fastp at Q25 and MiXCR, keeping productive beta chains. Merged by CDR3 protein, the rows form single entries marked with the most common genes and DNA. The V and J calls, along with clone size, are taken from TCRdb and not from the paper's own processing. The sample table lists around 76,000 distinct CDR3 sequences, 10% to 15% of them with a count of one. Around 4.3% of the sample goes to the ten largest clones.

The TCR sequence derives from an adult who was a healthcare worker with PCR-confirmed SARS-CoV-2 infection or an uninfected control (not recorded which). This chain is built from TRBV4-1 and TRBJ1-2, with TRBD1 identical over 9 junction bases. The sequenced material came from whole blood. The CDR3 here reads CASSQGDRAGGYTF. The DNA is TGCGCCAGCAGCCAAGGGGACAGGGCTGGTGGCTACACCTTC.